The rows below give T cell receptor beta chains drawn from one sample of a study of blood T cell repertoires in COVID-19. Clones were read by immunoSEQ multiplex PCR, and TCRdb kept only the in-frame ones, dropping some. The sample records about 370,000 clones, around 87% being singletons. Sequenced sample: PBMCs or T cells enriched from blood (not recorded which). Receptors originate from a man aged 18 to 30 who had recovered from COVID-19. CDR3s include the opening cysteine and the closing phenylalanine or tryptophan. A D gene is named only where the DNA matches it firmly. Not every row has a clone size; where given, it reads once, few, many or a size class.

J gene,V gene,clone size,D gene,CDR3 DNA,CDR3 protein
TRBJ2-5,TRBV7-2,few,TRBD2,TGTGCCAGCAGCCGTAACCCGGCGGGAGTAGAGACCCAGTACTTC,CASSRNPAGVETQYF
TRBJ2-2,TRBV9,NA,NA,TGTGCCAGCAGCGTAGTAGTCTCCGGGAACACCGGGGAGCTGTTTTTT,CASSVVVSGNTGELFF
TRBJ1-1,TRBV6-5,NA,TRBD1,TGTGCCAGCAGTAACCGGGACAGTTACACTGAAGCTTTCTTT,CASSNRDSYTEAFF
TRBJ2-7,TRBV4-2,NA,TRBD2,TGTGCCAGCAGCCAACGGGGGGGGCCAACATACGAGCAGTACTTC,CASSQRGGPTYEQYF
TRBJ2-2,TRBV6-5,NA,NA,TGTGCCAGCAGTTACAAACGGTCCTCAGCGACCGGGGAGCTGTTTTTT,CASSYKRSSATGELFF
TRBJ2-1,TRBV27,NA,TRBD2,TGTGCCAGCAGTATATCGGGGGGAAGCGGGAGCTACAATGAGCAGTTCTTC,CASSISGGSGSYNEQFF
TRBJ2-1,TRBV11-2,once,NA,TGTGCCAGCAGCCCCGGGTCTAGCGTGAGACGAGGGAATGAGCAGTTCTTC,CASSPGSSVRRGNEQFF
TRBJ1-3,TRBV7-8,NA,TRBD1,TGTGCCAGCAGGTCCCGCGGGGACAGGAGCTCTGGAAACACCATATATTTT,CASRSRGDRSSGNTIYF
TRBJ1-5,TRBV21-1,once,NA,TGTGCCAGCAGCATTCTGCCCGACAGGGCCGGCGAGGGGAAACATCAGCCCCAGCATTTT,CASSILPDRAGEGKHQPQHF
TRBJ1-3,TRBV5-1,NA,TRBD1,TGCGCCAGCAGCTTGGCTGTAGGGGGCAGGGGAAACACCATATATTTT,CASSLAVGGRGNTIYF
TRBJ2-7,TRBV19,NA,TRBD2,TGTGCCAGTAGTATTACCCTCGGGACTAGCGGGGTGACGACCTACGAGCAGTACTTC,CASSITLGTSGVTTYEQYF
TRBJ2-1,TRBV9,NA,TRBD2,TGTGCCAGCAGCGACGGGGGGACTAGCGGGGAGTTCACCTACAATGAGCAGTTCTTC,CASSDGGTSGEFTYNEQFF
TRBJ1-5,TRBV29-1,NA,NA,TGCAGCGTTAGTAGGGGGGGGCAAGATCAGCCCCAGCATTTT,CSVSRGGQDQPQHF
TRBJ1-1,TRBV11-3,NA,TRBD1,TGTGCCAGCAGCAGACAGGGGGGAGGAAATACTGAAGCTTTCTTT,CASSRQGGGNTEAFF
TRBJ2-7,TRBV4-1,NA,TRBD1,TGCGCCAGCAGCCAAGATAGGACAGGGAGGTCCTACGAGCAGTACTTC,CASSQDRTGRSYEQYF
TRBJ2-1,TRBV7-9,NA,NA,TGTGCCAGCAGCCCCGGACAGAGCAATGAGCAGTTCTTC,CASSPGQSNEQFF
TRBJ1-1,TRBV18,NA,TRBD1,TGTGCCAGCAACCGACAGGGGATGGACACTGAAGCTTTCTTT,CASNRQGMDTEAFF
TRBJ2-7,TRBV5-1,NA,NA,TGCGCCAGCAGCGTCCCCCCTCGAGACGAGCAGTACTTC,CASSVPPRDEQYF
TRBJ2-7,TRBV18,NA,TRBD2,TGTGCCAGCTCACCAGGGACTAGCGGGAGGGCCGCGCAGTACTTC,CASSPGTSGRAAQYF
TRBJ2-2,TRBV24-1,NA,TRBD2,TGTGCCACCAGTGATTACCCAGCGGGAGGGCCCGGCGGGGAGCTGTTTTTT,CATSDYPAGGPGGELFF
TRBJ1-4,TRBV6-1,NA,NA,TGTGCCAGCAGTGAAGGTGTAAGGGCCCCGGGGGATGTTTTT,CASSEGVRAPGDVF
TRBJ1-1,TRBV18,NA,TRBD1,TGTGCCAGCTCACCGTTGGGACAGGAAGCTTTCTTT,CASSPLGQEAFF